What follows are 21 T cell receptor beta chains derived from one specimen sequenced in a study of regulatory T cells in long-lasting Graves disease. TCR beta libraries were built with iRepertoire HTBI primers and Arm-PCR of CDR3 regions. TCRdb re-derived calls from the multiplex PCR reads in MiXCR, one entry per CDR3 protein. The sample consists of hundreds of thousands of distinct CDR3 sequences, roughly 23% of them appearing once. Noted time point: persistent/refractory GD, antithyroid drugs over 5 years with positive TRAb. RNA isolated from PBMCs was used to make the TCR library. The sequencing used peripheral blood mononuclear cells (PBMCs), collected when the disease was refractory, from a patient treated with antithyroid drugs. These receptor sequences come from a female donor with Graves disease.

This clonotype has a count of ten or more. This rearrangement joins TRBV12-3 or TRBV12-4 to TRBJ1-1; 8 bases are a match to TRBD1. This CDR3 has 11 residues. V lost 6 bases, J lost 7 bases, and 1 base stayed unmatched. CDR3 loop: CASRQGVEAFF. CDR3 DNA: TGTGCCAGCAGACAGGGGGTTGAAGCTTTCTTT.

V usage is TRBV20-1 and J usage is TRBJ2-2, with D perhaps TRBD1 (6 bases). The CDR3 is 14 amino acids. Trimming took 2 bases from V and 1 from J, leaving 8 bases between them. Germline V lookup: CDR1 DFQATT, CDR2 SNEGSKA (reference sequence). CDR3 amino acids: CSARLQGNTGELFF. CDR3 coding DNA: TGCAGTGCTAGATTACAGGGGAACACCGGGGAGCTGTTTTTT.

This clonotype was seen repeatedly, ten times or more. The CDR3, as DNA: TGCAGCGTTATGGACAGGGCGAACACTGAAGCTTTCTTT. This gives the protein CSVMDRANTEAFF. The V and J genes are TRBV29-1 and TRBJ1-1; TRBD1 matches 8 bases. With V trimmed by 5 bases and J by 1 base, 3 bases remained unmatched. This CDR3 region has 13 residues. Germline values: CDR1 SQVTM, CDR2 ANQGSEA.

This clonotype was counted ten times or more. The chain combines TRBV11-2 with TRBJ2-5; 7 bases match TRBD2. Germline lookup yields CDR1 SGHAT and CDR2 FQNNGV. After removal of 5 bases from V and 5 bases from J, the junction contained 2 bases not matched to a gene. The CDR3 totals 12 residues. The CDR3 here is CASSHGGETQYF. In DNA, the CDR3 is TGTGCCAGCAGCCACGGGGGGGAGACCCAGTACTTC.

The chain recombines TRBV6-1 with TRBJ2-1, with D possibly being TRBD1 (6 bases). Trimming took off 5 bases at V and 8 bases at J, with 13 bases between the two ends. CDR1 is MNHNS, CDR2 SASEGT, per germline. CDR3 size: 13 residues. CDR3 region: CASSLSPGDEQFF. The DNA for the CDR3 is TGTGCCAGCAGTCTCTCCCCAGGGGATGAGCAGTTCTTC.

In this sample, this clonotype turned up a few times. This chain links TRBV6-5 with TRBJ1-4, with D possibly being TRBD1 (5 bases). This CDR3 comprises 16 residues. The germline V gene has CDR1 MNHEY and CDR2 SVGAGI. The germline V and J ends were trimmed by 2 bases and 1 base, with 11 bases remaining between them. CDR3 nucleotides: TGTGCCAGCAGTTACCGGGACCCTAGAACTAATGAAAAACTGTTTTTT. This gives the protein CASSYRDPRTNEKLFF.

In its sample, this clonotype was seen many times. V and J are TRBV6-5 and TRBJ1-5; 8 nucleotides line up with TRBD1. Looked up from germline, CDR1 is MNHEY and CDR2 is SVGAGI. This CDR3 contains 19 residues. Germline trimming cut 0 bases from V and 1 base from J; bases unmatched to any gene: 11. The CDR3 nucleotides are TGTGCCAGCAGTTACTCCGTTAGACAGGGGTTTAACAGCAATCAGCCCCAGCATTTT. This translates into CASSYSVRQGFNSNQPQHF.

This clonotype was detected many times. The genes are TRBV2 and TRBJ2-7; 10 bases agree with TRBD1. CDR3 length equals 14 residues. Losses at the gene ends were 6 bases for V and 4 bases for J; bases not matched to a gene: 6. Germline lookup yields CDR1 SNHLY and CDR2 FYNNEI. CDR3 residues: CASRPGQGGYEQYF. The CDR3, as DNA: TGTGCCAGCAGGCCCGGACAGGGGGGATACGAGCAGTACTTC.

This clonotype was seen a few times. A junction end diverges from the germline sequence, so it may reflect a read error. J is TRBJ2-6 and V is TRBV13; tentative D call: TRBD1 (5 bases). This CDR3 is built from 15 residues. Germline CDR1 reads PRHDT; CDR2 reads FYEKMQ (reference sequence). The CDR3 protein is CASSLEGAGANALTF. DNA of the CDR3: TGTGCCAGCAGCTTAGAAGGGGCTGGGGCCAACGCCCTGACTTTC.

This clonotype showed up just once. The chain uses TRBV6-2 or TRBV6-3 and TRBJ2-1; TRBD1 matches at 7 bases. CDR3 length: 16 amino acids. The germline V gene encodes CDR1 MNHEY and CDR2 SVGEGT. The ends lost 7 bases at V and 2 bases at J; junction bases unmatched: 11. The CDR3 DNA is TGTGCCAGCATTCACGGACAGGCCCAGACCTACAATGAGCAGTTCTTC. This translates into CASIHGQAQTYNEQFF.

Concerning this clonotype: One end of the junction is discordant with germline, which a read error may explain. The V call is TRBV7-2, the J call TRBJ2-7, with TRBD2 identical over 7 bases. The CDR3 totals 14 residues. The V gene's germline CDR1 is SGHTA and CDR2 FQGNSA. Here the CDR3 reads CASSQDRGDYEQYF. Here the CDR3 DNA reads TGCGCCAGCAGCCAAGATCGGGGGGACTACGAGCAGTACTTC.

CDR3 coding DNA: TGTGCCAGCAGCCAAGAAGGACAGCCCTACGAGCAGTACTTC. Amino acids: CASSQEGQPYEQYF. The genes are TRBV3-1 and TRBJ2-7, with D possibly matching TRBD1 (6 bases). The CDR3 contains 14 residues. The V gene lost 0 bases and the J gene lost 2 bases, with 8 bases spanning the gap. The germline V gene encodes CDR1 LGHDT and CDR2 YNNKEL (reference sequence).

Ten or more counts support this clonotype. The CDR3 bases are TGTGCCAGCAGTCGGACTAGCGATGGCACCGGGGAGCTGTTTTTT. Amino acids: CASSRTSDGTGELFF. V is TRBV3-1 and J is TRBJ2-2; 9 bases line up with TRBD2. V gave up 6 bases and J gave up 4 bases; unmatched junction bases: 6. The CDR3 consists of 15 residues. The germline V gene has CDR1 LGHDT and CDR2 YNNKEL (reference sequence).

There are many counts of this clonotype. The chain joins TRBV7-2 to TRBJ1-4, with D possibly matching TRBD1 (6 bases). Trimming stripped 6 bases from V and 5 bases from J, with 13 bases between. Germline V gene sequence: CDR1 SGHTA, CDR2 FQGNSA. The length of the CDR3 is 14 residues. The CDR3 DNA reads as TGTGCCAGCAGTTTACAGGGAACGAATGAAAAACTGTTTTTT. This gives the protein CASSLQGTNEKLFF.

The CDR3, as DNA: TGTGCCAGCGGGGCGGGAGATACGCAGTATTTT. Protein sequence: CASGAGDTQYF. The chain carries TRBV7-2 and TRBJ2-3, with D perhaps being TRBD1 or TRBD2 (5 bases each). V was clipped by 8 bases and J by 5 bases, with 8 bases between them. Per germline, CDR1 SGHTA and CDR2 FQGNSA. The CDR3 has 11 amino acids. Based on the CDR3 plus reference TRBV7-2 and TRBJ2-3, the full variable domain is GAGVSQSPSNKVTEKGKDVELRCDPISGHTALYWYRQSLGQGLEFLIYFQGNSAPDKSGLPSDRFSAERTGGSVSTLTIQRTQQEDSAVYLCASGAGDTQYFGPGTRLTVL.

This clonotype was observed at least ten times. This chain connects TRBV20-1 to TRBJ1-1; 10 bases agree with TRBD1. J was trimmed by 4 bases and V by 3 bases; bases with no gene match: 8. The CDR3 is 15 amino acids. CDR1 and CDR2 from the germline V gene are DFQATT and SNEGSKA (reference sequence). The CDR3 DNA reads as TGCAGTGCTAGGGGAGGGACAGGGGACTCCACTGAAGCTTTCTTT. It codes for CSARGGTGDSTEAFF.

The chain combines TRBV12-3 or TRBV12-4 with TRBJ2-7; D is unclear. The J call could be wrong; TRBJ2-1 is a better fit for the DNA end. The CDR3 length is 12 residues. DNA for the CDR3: TGTGCCAGCAGTCCTGCCCCAAATGAGCAGTTCTTC. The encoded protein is CASSPAPNEQFF.

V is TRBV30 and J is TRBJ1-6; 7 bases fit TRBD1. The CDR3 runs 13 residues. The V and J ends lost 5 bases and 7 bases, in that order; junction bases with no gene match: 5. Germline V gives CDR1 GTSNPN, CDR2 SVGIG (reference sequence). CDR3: CAWEQGYNSPLHF. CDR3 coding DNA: TGTGCCTGGGAACAGGGGTACAATTCACCCCTCCACTTT.

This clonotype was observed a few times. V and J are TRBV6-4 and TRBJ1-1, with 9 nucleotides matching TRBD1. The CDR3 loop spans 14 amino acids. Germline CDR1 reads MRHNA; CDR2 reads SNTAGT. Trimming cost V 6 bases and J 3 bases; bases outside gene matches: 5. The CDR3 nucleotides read TGTGCCAGCAGGGGGGACAGGGCGGACACTGAAGCTTTCTTT. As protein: CASRGDRADTEAFF.

The DNA of the CDR3 is TGCGCCAGCAGTGACGCCGGACGGTACCAAGAGACCCAGTACTTC. It translates to CASSDAGRYQETQYF. The chain uses TRBV5-1 and TRBJ2-5; D is unclear. Germline values: CDR1 SGHRS, CDR2 YFSETQ. The CDR3 runs to 15 residues. V was shortened by 5 bases and J by 0 bases, with 14 bases between the two germline ends.

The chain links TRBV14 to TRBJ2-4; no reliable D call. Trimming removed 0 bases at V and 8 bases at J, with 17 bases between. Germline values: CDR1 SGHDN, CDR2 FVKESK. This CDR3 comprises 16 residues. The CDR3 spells CASSQDDRMRLDIQYF. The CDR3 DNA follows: TGTGCCAGCAGCCAAGATGACCGAATGAGGCTAGACATTCAGTACTTC.